Shown below are 8 T cell receptor beta chains from a single sample sequenced in a study of T cell clonality in common variable immunodeficiency. Some clones are missing from TCRdb's copy, which holds only in-frame ones; the method was immunoSEQ multiplex PCR. The sample yields roughly 50,000 clones, without any singletons. Specimen: peripheral blood mononuclear cells. These receptors came from a person between 18 and 75 years old in good health.

This clone was found many times. The read is 3 residues too short to cover the CDR3 end, so that end is filled in from the germline J gene. The chain links TRBV6-2 or TRBV6-3 to TRBJ2-1; TRBD2 matches at 7 bases. The CDR3 has 17 amino acids. CDR1 and CDR2 from the germline V gene are MNHEY and SVGEGT. V shed 8 bases and J 0 bases; nucleotides not matched to a gene: 13. CDR3 DNA, as far as it was read: TGTGCCAGCTGCGAGCTACTAGCGCCGAGCTCCTACAATGAG. Protein product: CASCELLAPSSYNE. In full, the CDR3 is CASCELLAPSSYNEQFF.

This clone was seen at least ten times. The sequence runs out 3 residues before the end of the CDR3; the remainder is reconstructed from the germline J gene. This chain joins TRBV18 and TRBJ2-3, with 9 bases aligning to TRBD1. The CDR3 length is 14 residues. V gave up 5 bases and J gave up 3 bases; unmatched junction bases: 3. Germline CDR1 and CDR2: KGHSH and LQKENI. The part of the CDR3 DNA that was read is TGTGCCAGCTCAGGGGACAGGGTAACAGATACG. This gives the protein CASSGDRVTDT. The whole CDR3 protein reads CASSGDRVTDTQYF.

This clone was detected many times. Mismatch with germline at one junction end may stem from a read error. The CDR3 goes on 3 residues after the read ends, and that part is filled in from the germline J gene. The chain links TRBV4-2 to TRBJ2-6, with TRBD1 identical over 7 bases. The CDR3 length is 16 residues. The germline V gene encodes CDR1 LGHNA and CDR2 YNFKEQ. The CDR3 is CASSLDTGAGANVLTF. CDR3 bases read: TGCGCCAGCAGCCTCGATACAGGGGCTGGGGCCAACGTC.

This clone was counted ten times or more. The read halts 3 residues ahead of the CDR3 end, with the missing end drawn from the germline J gene. The genes are TRBV12-3 or TRBV12-4 and TRBJ2-1; weak D call: TRBD2 (7 bases). V was trimmed by 3 bases and J by 9 bases, leaving 15 bases between them. This CDR3 has 14 amino acids. The covered CDR3 bases are TGTGCCAGCAGTTTTACGGGGGGCCGCGGTGAG. Protein: CASSFTGGRGE. The CDR3, in full, reads CASSFTGGRGEQFF.

In its sample, this clone was seen a few times. The read ends 3 residues before the CDR3 terminus; that terminus is restored from the germline J gene. Other nucleotide sequences from this sample produce the same CDR3. The chain carries TRBV20-1 and TRBJ2-1; 9 bases align to TRBD2. With V trimmed by 6 bases and J by 8 bases, 14 bases remained unmatched. This CDR3 is 15 amino acids long. Germline V gene sequence: CDR1 DFQATT, CDR2 SNEGSKA (reference sequence). The CDR3 loop is CSASGAGGALDEQFF. The sequenced part of the CDR3 DNA is TGCAGTGCCTCTGGAGCGGGAGGAGCCCTCGATGAG.

This clone was seen ten or more times. The missing CDR3 end, 3 residues past where the read stops, is filled in from the germline J gene. The J gene is TRBJ2-4, the V gene TRBV5-4, with D possibly being TRBD1 (5 bases). Per germline, CDR1 SGHNT and CDR2 YYREEE (reference sequence). This CDR3 contains 16 residues. Trimming took off 0 bases at V and 9 bases at J, with 19 bases between the two ends. The sequenced CDR3 bases are TGTGCCAGCAGCTTGGTGAAGGGGCAGGGCGGCGGCATT. Translated: CASSLVKGQGGGI. The entire CDR3 is CASSLVKGQGGGIQYF.

As regards this clone: The sequenced fragment ends 3 residues before the CDR3 boundary, so the rest is inferred from the germline J gene. V is TRBV10-2 and J is TRBJ1-1; possible D gene TRBD1, 6 bases. Trimming shortened V by 2 bases and J by 6 bases, and 13 bases separated the two germline ends. The CDR3 contains 14 residues. Looked up from germline, CDR1 is WSHSY and CDR2 is SAAADI. The CDR3 here is CASSELRGIPEAFF. The part of the CDR3 DNA that was read is TGCGCCAGCAGTGAGCTCAGGGGTATCCCTGAA.

This clone occurred a few times. Read data end 3 residues before the CDR3 end; the end is taken from the germline J gene. J is TRBJ2-7 and V is TRBV20-1; weak D call: TRBD1 (6 bases). From germline, CDR1 is DFQATT and CDR2 SNEGSKA (reference sequence). This CDR3 has 13 residues. The V end was cut by 2 bases, the J end by 6 bases, with 14 bases between. CDR3 protein: CSARRGSEREQYF. The CDR3 bases that were read are TGCAGTGCTAGAAGGGGGAGTGAGCGCGAG.